This TCR beta chain is from a study of blood T cell repertoires in COVID-19. Overall study: The origin of the acute and convalescent COVID-19 samples was the United States, Italy and Spain. PBMCs, B-cell-depleted T cells, or T cells were the source of the cDNA or gDNA that made up the material.

Per germline, CDR1 MGHRA and CDR2 YSYEKL. Trimming removed 4 bases from V and 4 bases from J; junction bases left unmatched: 10. This CDR3 has 16 amino acids. This clone appeared a single time. Per the study methods: Amplification from reference gene primers served as the basis for estimated nucleated cell counts. Sequencing used immunoSEQ multiplex PCR; TCRdb keeps in-frame clones, though not all of them. That table supplies the V and J calls and clone size; D and trimming were determined from the DNA. Of 140,000 or so clones listed, 88% were seen once; the top ten hold approximately 1.5%. The V gene is TRBV4-1, the J gene TRBJ1-5; 7 bases are a match to TRBD1. The sample consisted of peripheral blood. The receptor comes from a woman aged 45-59 years with acute or convalescent COVID-19. Here the CDR3 reads CASSLRQGRENQPQHF. The CDR3 nucleotides read TGCGCCAGCAGCCTAAGACAGGGCAGGGAAAATCAGCCCCAGCATTTT.